This T cell receptor (beta chain) was sequenced during a study of OX40 agonist ivuxolimab in advanced cancers. Measured with immunoSEQ multiplex PCR; TCRdb has only the in-frame clones, and not every one. Of 25,000 to 35,000 clones in the sample, approximately 85% were seen once. To note about this clone: The antigen remains unidentified.

Regarding the study as a whole: CD4+ and CD8+ blood T cells expanded clonally by week 6 at 0.1 to 3.0 mg/kg. The average count of expanded clones was higher among CD8+ T cells than among CD4+.

Sequenced here: CD4+ or CD8+ T cells sorted from blood, sampled in a trial of the OX40 agonist ivuxolimab. The sequence derives from an adult with an advanced solid tumor such as melanoma, head and neck, liver or kidney cancer.

The CDR3, as DNA: TGTGCCAGCAGTTTTCAACGTAGGCCATTCTATGGCTACACCTTC. This gives the protein CASSFQRRPFYGYTF. The J gene is TRBJ1-2, the V gene TRBV28; D uncertain. The CDR3 covers 15 residues. Deletions cut 3 bases from V and 4 bases from J, with 15 bases between. Germline-derived CDR1 and CDR2 are MDHEN and SYDVKM.